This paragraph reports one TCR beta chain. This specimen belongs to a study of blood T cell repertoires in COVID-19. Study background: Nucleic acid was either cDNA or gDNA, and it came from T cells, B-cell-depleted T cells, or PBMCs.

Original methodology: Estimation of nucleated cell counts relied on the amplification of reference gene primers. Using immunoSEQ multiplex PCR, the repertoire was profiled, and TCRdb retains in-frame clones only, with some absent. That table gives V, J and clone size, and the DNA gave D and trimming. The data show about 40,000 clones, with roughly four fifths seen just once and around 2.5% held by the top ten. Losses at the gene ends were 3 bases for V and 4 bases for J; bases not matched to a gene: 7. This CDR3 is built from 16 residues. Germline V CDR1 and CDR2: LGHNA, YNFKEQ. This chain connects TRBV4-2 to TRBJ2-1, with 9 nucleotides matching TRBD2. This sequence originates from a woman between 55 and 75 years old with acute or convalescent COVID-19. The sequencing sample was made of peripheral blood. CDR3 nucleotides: TGTGCCAGCAGCCAGGCCGGGACTAGCTCATACAATGAGCAGTTCTTC. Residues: CASSQAGTSSYNEQFF.